Below are 27 T cell receptor beta chains sequenced from a single sample in a study of blood T cell repertoires in COVID-19. Only in-frame clones appear in the TCRdb table, and some are missing; sequencing was by immunoSEQ multiplex PCR. The table lists 210,000 or so clones, 85% to 90% of them singletons. The material sequenced was PBMCs or T cells enriched from blood (not recorded which). These receptors were obtained from a woman aged 45-59 years in a cohort exposed to, infected with or recovered from COVID-19 (not recorded which).

The chain employs TRBV30 and TRBJ1-2; 8 bases fit TRBD1. Germline loops: CDR1 GTSNPN, CDR2 SVGIG (reference sequence). After removal of 2 bases from V and 5 bases from J, the junction contained 13 bases not matched to a gene. This CDR3 contains 16 residues. The CDR3 DNA follows: TGTGCCTGGAGTCTGCCCGGACAGGGTCTAACTTATGGCTACACCTTC. Its protein product is CAWSLPGQGLTYGYTF.

This rearrangement joins TRBV7-2 to TRBJ2-5, with D perhaps TRBD1 (6 bases). This CDR3 has 13 amino acids. The ends were cut back, 3 bases at V and 2 bases at J, with 7 bases in the middle. Germline CDR1 is SGHTA and CDR2 is FQGNSA. The CDR3 loop reads CASSFQGQETQYF. The CDR3 bases are TGTGCCAGCAGCTTCCAGGGGCAAGAGACCCAGTACTTC.

With respect to this clone: Additional DNA sequences in this sample encode the identical CDR3. The V and J genes are TRBV14 and TRBJ2-7; 10 bases agree with TRBD1. The V gene's germline CDR1 is SGHDN and CDR2 FVKESK. This CDR3 has 14 amino acids. Losses at the gene ends were 4 bases for V and 3 bases for J; bases not matched to a gene: 3. CDR3 nucleotides: TGTGCCAGCAGCCCTTGGACAGGGGGCTACGAGCAGTACTTC. Translated, it gives CASSPWTGGYEQYF. Complete variable domain (other parts from reference TRBV14 and TRBJ2-7): EAGVTQFPSHSVIEKGQTVTLRCDPISGHDNLYWYRRVMGKEIKFLLHFVKESKQDESGMPNNRFLAERTGGTYSTLKVQPAELEDSGVYFCASSPWTGGYEQYFGPGTRLTVT.

The chain joins TRBV27 to TRBJ1-1; 7 positions agree with TRBD1. CDR1 is MNHEY, CDR2 SMNVEV, per germline (reference sequence). After removal of 2 bases from V and 0 bases from J, the junction contained 6 bases not matched to a gene. This CDR3 spans 16 amino acids. CDR3 loop: CASSLGQGGLNTEAFF. CDR3 DNA sequence: TGTGCCAGCAGTTTAGGGCAGGGGGGTTTGAACACTGAAGCTTTCTTT.

The chain links TRBV5-6 to TRBJ2-1; 8 nucleotides line up with TRBD2. The V segment lost 4 bases and the J segment 5 bases; nucleotides outside the gene matches: 11. This CDR3 spans 16 amino acids. Germline V gene sequence: CDR1 SGHDT, CDR2 YYEEEE. The CDR3 region is CASSPPGTRNNNEQFF. CDR3 nucleotide sequence: TGTGCCAGCAGCCCCCCCGGGACTAGGAATAACAATGAGCAGTTCTTC.

The chain recombines TRBV29-1 with TRBJ2-7; tentative D call: TRBD1 (5 bases). V dropped 3 bases and J dropped 6 bases, with 9 bases sitting between them. The CDR3 is 11 residues long. The V gene's germline CDR1 is SQVTM and CDR2 ANQGSEA. CDR3 nucleotide sequence: TGCAGCGTTGAGCAGGGAATCGAGCAGTACTTC. Amino acid sequence: CSVEQGIEQYF.

In its sample, this clone was seen once. The chain joins TRBV28 to TRBJ1-2, with TRBD1 identical over 7 bases. V lost 5 bases, J lost 1 base, and 10 bases stayed unmatched. The length of the CDR3 is 16 residues. The germline V gene encodes CDR1 MDHEN and CDR2 SYDVKM. DNA of the CDR3: TGTGCCAGCAGTCGTCCGACAGGGAATATTAACTATGGCTACACCTTC. The encoded protein is CASSRPTGNINYGYTF.

The chain combines TRBV28 with TRBJ2-5; weak D call: TRBD2 (6 bases). This CDR3 spans 16 amino acids. The germline V gene has CDR1 MDHEN and CDR2 SYDVKM. Trimming shortened V by 6 bases and J by 1 base, and 18 bases separated the two germline ends. CDR3 protein: CASRGSGRRGQETQYF. Here the CDR3 DNA reads TGTGCCAGCAGGGGGAGCGGAAGGCGGGGCCAAGAGACCCAGTACTTC.

J is TRBJ2-3 and V is TRBV28, with TRBD2 identical over 7 bases. V lost 8 bases to trimming and J lost 3 bases; unmatched junction nucleotides: 11. This CDR3 has 15 amino acids. Germline CDR1 is MDHEN and CDR2 is SYDVKM. The CDR3 protein is CASPPRGEWTDTQYF. The CDR3 DNA reads TGTGCCAGCCCCCCTCGGGGGGAATGGACAGATACGCAGTATTTT.

CDR3 sequence reads: CASSTSGIETQYF. The CDR3 nucleotides are TGTGCCAGCAGTACTAGCGGAATAGAGACCCAGTACTTC. The V gene is TRBV11-1, the J gene TRBJ2-5, with 8 bases fitting TRBD2. CDR3 length: 13 residues. From germline, CDR1 is SGHAT and CDR2 FQDESV (reference sequence). The junction had 4 bases not matched to a gene; V was cut back by 6 bases and J by 4 bases.

V usage is TRBV29-1 and J usage is TRBJ1-1, with D hard to call. The CDR3 consists of 14 residues. Looked up from germline, CDR1 is SQVTM and CDR2 is ANQGSEA. The V gene lost 4 bases and the J gene lost 4 bases, with 16 bases spanning the gap. The CDR3 loop is CSVVLLLRGTEAFF. The CDR3 nucleotides are TGCAGCGTTGTCCTTCTCCTGCGGGGCACTGAAGCTTTCTTT.

The J gene is TRBJ1-2, the V gene TRBV18, with TRBD1 matching over 7 bases. V was pared by 4 bases and J by 4 bases, with 12 bases of the junction left unmatched. This CDR3 comprises 16 residues. The germline V gene encodes CDR1 KGHSH and CDR2 LQKENI. CDR3 bases: TGTGCCAGCTCACTACGACAGGGCCCCCAGGGCTATGGCTACACCTTC. Translated: CASSLRQGPQGYGYTF.

The chain links TRBV18 to TRBJ1-1; 8 bases line up with TRBD1. This CDR3 comprises 11 residues. Losses at the gene ends were 3 bases for V and 11 bases for J; bases not matched to a gene: 2. From germline, CDR1 is KGHSH and CDR2 LQKENI. The CDR3 spells CASSPQGAAFF. CDR3 DNA sequence: TGTGCCAGCTCACCTCAGGGGGCCGCTTTCTTT.

V gene TRBV5-1 combines with J gene TRBJ1-1, with D tentatively TRBD1 (6 bases). The CDR3 totals 13 residues. V was cut by 4 bases and J by 7 bases, with 14 bases left in between. The germline V gene has CDR1 SGHRS and CDR2 YFSETQ. The DNA of the CDR3 is TGCGCCAGCAGCGGTACAGGGAGCGGTGAAGCTTTCTTT. This gives the protein CASSGTGSGEAFF.

This clone was detected only a few times. V usage is TRBV4-1 and J usage is TRBJ2-5, with TRBD2 matching 10 bases. The CDR3 runs 15 residues. Looked up from germline, CDR1 is MGHRA and CDR2 is YSYEKL. After removal of 5 bases from V and 3 bases from J, the junction contained 6 bases not matched to a gene. Here the CDR3 DNA reads TGCGCCAGCAGCGACGGACTAGCGGATAAAGAGACCCAGTACTTC. Encoded protein: CASSDGLADKETQYF.

V is TRBV4-2 and J is TRBJ2-1, with 8 bases identical to TRBD2. Germline loops: CDR1 LGHNA, CDR2 YNFKEQ. J lost 1 base, V lost 3 bases, and 5 bases had no gene match. This CDR3 has 16 residues. CDR3 DNA sequence: TGTGCCAGCAGCCAGGCTACTAGCGGTTCCTACAATGAGCAGTTCTTC. It specifies CASSQATSGSYNEQFF.

V gene TRBV27 combines with J gene TRBJ2-7; D might be TRBD2 (6 bases). This CDR3 comprises 13 residues. Trimming took off 8 bases at V and 7 bases at J, with 18 bases between the two ends. Per germline, CDR1 MNHEY and CDR2 SMNVEV (reference sequence). The CDR3 loop reads CASCGTPGYEQYF. CDR3 nucleotide sequence: TGTGCCAGCTGCGGGACGCCTGGATATGAGCAGTACTTC.

The rearrangement links TRBV5-8 to TRBJ2-6; 7 bases agree with TRBD1. Trimming removed 4 bases from V and 4 bases from J; junction bases left unmatched: 5. The germline V gene encodes CDR1 SGHTS and CDR2 YDEGEE. The CDR3 runs 15 residues. This chain's CDR3 is CASSRTGAGANVLTF. The CDR3 nucleotides read TGTGCCAGCAGCAGAACAGGGGCAGGGGCCAACGTCCTGACTTTC.

This sequence joins TRBV10-3 and TRBJ2-7, with 7 bases that match TRBD1. V shed 9 bases and J 7 bases; nucleotides not matched to a gene: 12. Germline values: CDR1 ENHRY, CDR2 SYGVKD. The CDR3 spans 13 residues. CDR3 sequence: CAMSATGVEEQYF. The DNA of the CDR3 is TGTGCCATGTCTGCAACAGGGGTCGAAGAGCAGTACTTC.

The chain has TRBV5-1 and TRBJ2-2, with D uncertain. Trimming cost V 2 bases and J 4 bases, with 9 bases left between them. Germline loops: CDR1 SGHRS, CDR2 YFSETQ. The CDR3 totals 14 residues. This CDR3 reads CASSLLRSTGELFF. The CDR3 bases are TGCGCCAGCAGCTTATTACGTAGCACCGGGGAGCTGTTTTTT.

The chain recombines TRBV18 with TRBJ2-7; 13 bases are a match to TRBD2. With 3 bases clipped from V and 5 bases from J, the junction kept 1 base outside the gene matches. Germline V gene lookup returns CDR1 KGHSH and CDR2 LQKENI. CDR3 length: 14 residues. CDR3 coding DNA: TGTGCCAGCTCACCGACTAGCGGGGGGAACGAGCAGTACTTC. It codes for CASSPTSGGNEQYF. The full variable domain, with the rest looked up from reference TRBV18 and TRBJ2-7, is NAGVMQNPRHLVRRRGQEARLRCSPMKGHSHVYWYRQLPEEGLKFMVYLQKENIIDESGMPKERFSAEFPKEGPSILRIQQVVRGDSAAYFCASSPTSGGNEQYFGPGTRLTVT.

V is TRBV9 and J is TRBJ2-2, with TRBD1 identical over 7 bases. Germline CDR1 SGDLS, CDR2 YYNGEE. V was clipped by 4 bases and J by 5 bases; unmatched bases: 5. CDR3 length: 14 amino acids. The CDR3 spells CASSTSRGTGELFF. For the CDR3, the DNA is TGTGCCAGCAGCACCTCCAGGGGGACCGGGGAGCTGTTTTTT.

The chain has TRBV6-5 and TRBJ2-3, with D possibly matching TRBD2 (6 bases). CDR1 MNHEY and CDR2 SVGAGI come from the germline V gene. There are 13 residues in the CDR3. Between the trimmed V and J ends, which lost 6 bases and 3 bases, there was a span of 10 bases. Here the CDR3 reads CASRGTSTDTQYF. CDR3 nucleotides: TGTGCCAGCAGAGGGACTTCTACAGATACGCAGTATTTT.

With regard to this clone: In the same sample, other DNA sequences code for this CDR3. This rearrangement joins TRBV27 to TRBJ1-2; 8 bases fit TRBD1. CDR1 and CDR2 (germline): MNHEY, SMNVEV (reference sequence). V gave up 3 bases and J gave up 6 bases; unmatched junction bases: 6. The CDR3 runs 14 residues. CDR3 residues: CASSFRTGGDGYTF. In DNA form, the CDR3 reads TGTGCCAGCAGTTTCCGCACAGGGGGGGATGGCTACACCTTC.

The chain couples TRBV5-1 to TRBJ2-1; 11 bases align to TRBD1. From germline, CDR1 is SGHRS and CDR2 YFSETQ. This CDR3 spans 14 amino acids. The ends lost 7 bases at V and 2 bases at J; junction bases unmatched: 2. The CDR3 is CASEGQGAYNEQFF. CDR3 in DNA: TGCGCCAGCGAGGGACAGGGGGCCTACAATGAGCAGTTCTTC.

The gene calls are TRBV5-8 and TRBJ2-1, with 9 positions matching TRBD2. This CDR3 has 14 residues. Unmatched junction bases numbered 7, after V lost 3 bases and J lost 9 bases. In germline, CDR1 is SGHTS, CDR2 YDEGEE. The CDR3 DNA follows: TGTGCCAGCAGCTCGGGACTAGCCGCGACTGAGCAGTTCTTC. Translated: CASSSGLAATEQFF. Complete variable domain (other parts from reference TRBV5-8 and TRBJ2-1): EAGVTQSPTHLIKTRGQQATLRCSPISGHTSVYWYQQALGLGLQFLLWYDEGEERNRGNFPPRFSGRQFPNYSSELNVNALELEDSALYLCASSSGLAATEQFFGPGTRLTVL.

CDR3 sequence: CASSPGTPYEQYF. The DNA for the CDR3 is TGTGCCAGCAGTCCCGGGACACCGTACGAGCAGTACTTC. V and J are TRBV27 and TRBJ2-7, with D possibly TRBD1 on 6 matching bases. This CDR3 is 13 amino acids long. V was clipped by 5 bases and J by 4 bases, with 12 bases between them. Germline CDR1 MNHEY, CDR2 SMNVEV (reference sequence).